This entry is about one TCR beta chain. Its cognate antigen is unknown. The V and J ends lost 4 bases and 5 bases respectively, with 14 bases between them. This CDR3 region has 14 residues. Germline CDR1 and CDR2: MNHEY and SVGAGI. Treatment given: oral pan-JAK inhibitor, 5-10 mg twice daily. The data derive from a study of CD8+ T cells in alopecia areata. Whole-study context: Treated patients were scored for severity by percent of scalp affected.

Study-wide findings and caveats: A great number of expanded lesional clones endured in scalp and blood during tofacitinib. Scalp clonality and expanded CD8+ clones among the top 100 were significantly decreased by tofacitinib. Mice showed clearer TCR sharing than patients did, a gap that was possibly HLA-related.

Isolated RNA was reverse transcribed into cDNA used as the sequencing template. Profiling relied on immunoSEQ multiplex PCR, and the TCRdb table lists in-frame clones only, not all of them. Here the sample spans 150,000 to 200,000 clones, under 60% being singletons. The rearrangement links TRBV6-5 to TRBJ1-1, with no clear D. The sequences come from CD8+ T cells sorted from blood, collected at week 24, from a patient treated with tofacitinib. This TCR was sampled from a human donor with alopecia areata. CDR3 nucleotide sequence: TGTGCCAGCAGTTCCCAGTGGGGTGGTACTGAAGCTTTCTTT. Encoded protein: CASSSQWGGTEAFF.